The 17 T cell receptor beta chains listed next were all sequenced from one sample in a study of T-cell memory formation after mild COVID-19 (dated by TCRdb to about 2021). Library creation used 5' RACE. Sequenced on an Illumina NovaSeq 6000. TCRdb redid the processing of the public reads, applying fastp at Q25 and MiXCR, and retained in-frame beta chains. Each CDR3 protein gets just one entry, which takes the most common genes and DNA from the rows behind it. This sample gives 130,000 to 150,000 distinct CDR3 sequences in total; 15% to 20% of them show up just once. 2% to 2.5% of the sample rests with the top ten. Sequenced input: PBMCs or a T cell subset sorted from them (not recorded which). Receptor source: an adult woman who had mild COVID-19 (a few samples of this study predate the infection). The sample titles of this study are shuffled in the database, so cell type and time point are left out; the donor was told from shared clones.

The chain is built from TRBV7-2 and TRBJ2-7, with D maybe TRBD1 (5 bases). Germline-derived CDR1 and CDR2 are SGHTA and FQGNSA. Trimming took off 5 bases at V and 9 bases at J, with 29 bases between the two ends. The CDR3 has 17 amino acids. The CDR3 DNA reads as TGTGCCAGCAGCCCCATCCCCGGACACCCTACATCTATGTGGCAGTACTTC. Translated: CASSPIPGHPTSMWQYF.

The rearrangement uses TRBV5-1 and TRBJ2-3; 9 bases fit TRBD2. Germline V gene lookup returns CDR1 SGHRS and CDR2 YFSETQ. The CDR3 totals 16 residues. The ends lost 0 bases at V and 2 bases at J; junction bases unmatched: 4. The CDR3 DNA reads as TGCGCCAGCAGCTTGGTAGCGGGGGATGCCACAGATACGCAGTATTTT. Protein: CASSLVAGDATDTQYF.

This chain uses TRBV29-1 with TRBJ1-1; no definite D call. The CDR3 is 11 residues long. Trimming removed 1 base at V and 8 bases at J, with 8 bases between. CDR1 SQVTM and CDR2 ANQGSEA come from the germline V gene. DNA for the CDR3: TGCAGCGTTGAAGGGCGTGAGGAAGCTTTCTTT. Protein: CSVEGREEAFF.

This clonotype was counted only a few times. The J gene is TRBJ2-2, the V gene TRBV7-6; D possibly corresponds to TRBD1 (5 bases). V lost 2 bases, J lost 2 bases, and 15 bases lay in between. CDR1 and CDR2 from the germline V gene are SGHVS and FNYEAQ. The length of the CDR3 is 17 residues. The CDR3 nucleotides read TGTGCCAGCAGCTTATTAATATGGCAGGGAAACACCGGGGAGCTGTTTTTT. Translation gives CASSLLIWQGNTGELFF.

This clonotype turned up a few times. The chain recombines TRBV3-1 with TRBJ1-1, with 10 bases lining up with TRBD1. Trimming removed 3 bases from V and 6 bases from J; junction bases left unmatched: 4. Germline lookup yields CDR1 LGHDT and CDR2 YNNKEL (reference sequence). CDR3 length: 14 amino acids. CDR3: CASSQGDRGSEAFF. CDR3 in DNA: TGTGCCAGCAGCCAGGGGGACAGGGGATCTGAAGCTTTCTTT.

V usage is TRBV2 and J usage is TRBJ2-7, with D perhaps TRBD2 (5 bases). The CDR3 runs 13 residues. Looked up from germline, CDR1 is SNHLY and CDR2 is FYNNEI. V lost 10 bases and J 3 bases, leaving 16 bases between the germline ends. CDR3 in amino acids: CATNRETFYEQYF. The CDR3 DNA sequence: TGTGCCACCAACCGGGAAACGTTCTACGAGCAGTACTTC.

The chain links TRBV20-1 to TRBJ1-4; D gene unclear. Germline CDR1 and CDR2: DFQATT and SNEGSKA (reference sequence). This CDR3 contains 14 residues. V lost 6 bases and J lost 0, with 11 bases in between. The CDR3 reads CSARNRATNEKLFF. CDR3 sequence (DNA): TGCAGTGCCCGCAACCGAGCAACTAATGAAAAACTGTTTTTT.

This clonotype has a handful of counts. The chain has TRBV6-5 and TRBJ1-1, with D possibly matching TRBD1 (6 bases). Germline V gives CDR1 MNHEY, CDR2 SVGAGI. V was cut by 2 bases and J by 1 base, with 14 bases left in between. This CDR3 contains 16 residues. In DNA, the CDR3 is TGTGCCAGCAGTTACCTCACAACGACAGGGAACACTGAAGCTTTCTTT. This gives the protein CASSYLTTTGNTEAFF.

J is TRBJ2-1 and V is TRBV12-3 or TRBV12-4; 12 bases line up with TRBD2. Trimming took 6 bases from V and 6 from J; bases not matched to a gene: 9. This CDR3 comprises 16 residues. Here the CDR3 reads CASSSTSGSVGNEQFF. The CDR3 nucleotides read TGTGCCAGCAGCTCGACTAGCGGGAGTGTGGGCAATGAGCAGTTCTTC.

This clonotype was seen more than once but under ten times. V is TRBV6-2 or TRBV6-3 and J is TRBJ1-2; 9 bases align to TRBD1. CDR1 and CDR2 (germline): MNHEY, SVGEGT. This CDR3 region has 12 residues. Trimming at V came to 7 bases and at J to 4 bases, leaving 1 base not matched to a gene. This chain's CDR3 is CASMDRGYGYTF. Written as DNA, the CDR3 is TGTGCCAGCATGGACAGGGGCTATGGCTACACCTTC.

A few counts support this clonotype. V and J are TRBV20-1 and TRBJ1-2, with 10 bases matching TRBD1. Looked up from germline, CDR1 is DFQATT and CDR2 is SNEGSKA (reference sequence). The V segment lost 1 base and the J segment 4 bases; nucleotides outside the gene matches: 3. This CDR3 is 14 amino acids long. CDR3 nucleotides: TGCAGTGCTAGAGTCGGGACAGGGGTCTATGGCTACACCTTC. It encodes CSARVGTGVYGYTF.

This clonotype was detected only a few times. The chain couples TRBV3-1 to TRBJ2-3; 9 nucleotides agree with TRBD1. The CDR3 contains 17 residues. Germline V lookup: CDR1 LGHDT, CDR2 YNNKEL (reference sequence). V lost 3 bases to trimming and J lost 4 bases; unmatched junction nucleotides: 11. CDR3 in DNA: TGTGCCAGCAGCCAGAGGTCCGGGACAGGGCGACCAGATACGCAGTATTTT. Translation gives CASSQRSGTGRPDTQYF.

This clonotype has only a few counts. The rearrangement uses TRBV5-5 and TRBJ2-1; 16 bases map to TRBD2. Per germline, CDR1 SGHKS and CDR2 YYEKEE (reference sequence). This CDR3 region has 15 residues. Trimming removed 4 bases from V and 11 bases from J; junction bases left unmatched: 6. CDR3 amino acids: CASSPGLAGGRKQFF. The CDR3 DNA sequence: TGTGCCAGCAGCCCGGGACTAGCGGGAGGGAGAAAGCAGTTCTTC. The whole variable domain, remainder taken from reference TRBV5-5 and TRBJ2-1, is DAGVTQSPTHLIKTRGQQVTLRCSPISGHKSVSWYQQVLGQGPQFIFQYYEKEERGRGNFPDRFSARQFPNYSSELNVNALLLGDSALYLCASSPGLAGGRKQFFGPGTRLTVL.

This clonotype has a single count. The chain joins TRBV12-3 or TRBV12-4 to TRBJ1-4; D uncertain. CDR3 size: 14 residues. Between the trimmed V and J ends, which lost 5 bases and 0 bases, there was a span of 7 bases. The CDR3 loop is CASSPRATNEKLFF. CDR3 sequence (DNA): TGTGCCAGCAGTCCGCGTGCAACTAATGAAAAACTGTTTTTT.

This clonotype has a handful of counts. The chain uses TRBV5-1 and TRBJ2-3; no definite D call. The V and J ends lost 5 bases and 0 bases respectively, with 19 bases between them. Germline CDR1 is SGHRS and CDR2 is YFSETQ. CDR3 size: 17 residues. This chain's CDR3 is CASSPLSGGTSTDTQYF. CDR3 DNA sequence: TGCGCCAGCAGTCCACTTTCTGGCGGCACTAGCACAGATACGCAGTATTTT.

This clonotype was seen once. The chain joins TRBV14 to TRBJ1-5, with 8 bases fitting TRBD1. J gave up 2 bases and V 5 bases, and 8 bases lay outside the gene matches. The CDR3 consists of 16 residues. The V gene's germline CDR1 is SGHDN and CDR2 FVKESK. The chain's CDR3 is CASSGQGEMGNQPQHF. The CDR3 DNA follows: TGTGCCAGCAGCGGACAGGGTGAAATGGGCAATCAGCCCCAGCATTTT.

The sample holds many counts of this clonotype. The chain couples TRBV4-1 to TRBJ2-2; tentatively, D is TRBD1 or TRBD2 (6 bases each). Between the trimmed V and J ends, which lost 4 bases and 4 bases, there was a span of 25 bases. The CDR3 runs to 19 residues. Germline V gene data show CDR1 as MGHRA and CDR2 as YSYEKL. The CDR3 DNA sequence: TGCGCCAGCAGCCCACACCGGTTGGGGGCGGGGTTGGGCACCGGGGAGCTGTTTTTT. It yields the protein CASSPHRLGAGLGTGELFF.